These 25 T cell receptor beta chains were all obtained from the same sample, sequenced in a study of regulatory and conventional T cells in RAG deficiency. Repertoires were generated with immunoSEQ multiplex PCR, while TCRdb's copy carries only in-frame clones and drops some. This repertoire shows under 25,000 clones, roughly 87% found once; its top ten account for over 1.1%. The sorted regulatory T cells were CD4+, CD25-high and CD127-low, with genomic DNA sequenced. These data were also filed under a second study, of regulatory T cells. From that second work: The PCR used 52 TRBV and 13 TRBJ primers.

Specimen: Tregs sorted from blood. These TCRs come from a human donor in good health.

The rearrangement uses TRBV6-1 and TRBJ2-7; 9 nucleotides agree with TRBD2. The CDR3 runs 13 residues. Germline V gives CDR1 MNHNS, CDR2 SASEGT. V dropped 6 bases and J dropped 2; count of bases not matched to a gene: 2. CDR3 residues: CASRLAGAYEQYF. In DNA, the CDR3 is TGTGCCAGCAGGTTAGCGGGGGCCTACGAGCAGTACTTC.

The chain uses TRBV5-5 and TRBJ2-5, with a possible D match to TRBD1 (5 bases). The J call may be faulty, since TRBJ2-7 better matches the DNA end. Germline V gives CDR1 SGHKS, CDR2 YYEKEE (reference sequence). The CDR3 is 13 residues long. The CDR3 nucleotides are TGTGCCAGCAGCTTGGAGGGGCCCTACGAGCAGTACTTC. As protein: CASSLEGPYEQYF.

This chain uses TRBV5-1 with TRBJ2-1, with 9 bases fitting TRBD2. V shed 0 bases and J 9 bases; nucleotides not matched to a gene: 10. The CDR3 loop spans 16 amino acids. CDR1 and CDR2 from the germline V gene are SGHRS and YFSETQ. CDR3 in DNA: TGCGCCAGCAGCTTGGGACTGCGGGGGGGCCGCGTTGAGCAGTTCTTC. Its protein is CASSLGLRGGRVEQFF.

This chain links TRBV9 with TRBJ2-1; possibly TRBD1 or TRBD2 for D (6 bases each). The CDR3 extends over 16 amino acids. Trimming left V 1 base short and J 0 bases short, with 11 bases between. Germline-derived CDR1 and CDR2 are SGDLS and YYNGEE. The CDR3 DNA follows: TGTGCCAGCAGCGTAAGGGGGGCGATCTCCTACAATGAGCAGTTCTTC. Protein sequence: CASSVRGAISYNEQFF.

This chain links TRBV28 with TRBJ1-5; D not resolved. Trimming took off 2 bases at V and 2 bases at J, with 10 bases between the two ends. Germline assignment: CDR1 MDHEN and CDR2 SYDVKM. This CDR3 contains 15 residues. CDR3 protein: CASSLRGIGNQPQHF. CDR3 bases: TGTGCCAGCAGTTTACGAGGGATCGGCAATCAGCCCCAGCATTTT.

The chain combines TRBV14 with TRBJ2-7; 9 bases match TRBD2. The J segment lost 2 bases and the V segment lost 1 base, leaving 3 bases of the junction unmatched. The CDR3 consists of 15 residues. The germline CDR1 and CDR2 sequences are SGHDN and FVKESK. CDR3 sequence reads: CASSQGRGGPYEQYF. The CDR3 nucleotides are TGTGCCAGCAGCCAAGGGCGGGGGGGTCCCTACGAGCAGTACTTC.

V is TRBV29-1 and J is TRBJ2-3; D ambiguous. This CDR3 contains 12 residues. The V gene lost 4 bases and the J gene lost 3 bases, with 8 bases spanning the gap. CDR1 and CDR2 from the germline V gene are SQVTM and ANQGSEA. The CDR3 spells CSVVLGTDTQYF. The CDR3 DNA reads TGCAGCGTTGTCTTGGGGACAGATACGCAGTATTTT.

The J gene is TRBJ1-2, the V gene TRBV4-2; D possibly corresponds to TRBD1 (6 bases). Trimming removed 3 bases at V and 3 bases at J, with 11 bases between. Germline V gene data show CDR1 as LGHNA and CDR2 as YNFKEQ. The CDR3 loop spans 14 amino acids. CDR3 DNA sequence: TGTGCCAGCAGCCAGGTGACAGGCGACTATGGCTACACCTTC. Translating it yields CASSQVTGDYGYTF.

The V call is TRBV29-1, the J call TRBJ1-3, with D hard to call. This CDR3 spans 10 amino acids. Germline CDR1 and CDR2: SQVTM and ANQGSEA. The CDR3: CSVWENTIYF. In DNA, the CDR3 is TGCAGTGTATGGGAAAACACCATATATTTT.

The chain carries TRBV7-8 and TRBJ1-5; the D is unclear. The V end lost 1 base, the J end lost 7 bases, and 20 bases lay between the germline ends. This CDR3 has 17 residues. The germline V gene has CDR1 SGHVS and CDR2 FQNEAQ. CDR3 amino acids: CASSLGFGTRPRQPQHF. Written as DNA, the CDR3 is TGTGCCAGCAGCTTAGGGTTCGGCACCCGACCCCGGCAGCCCCAGCATTTT.

The V call is TRBV5-6, the J call TRBJ1-4; 8 nucleotides agree with TRBD1. Germline V CDR1 and CDR2: SGHDT, YYEEEE. This CDR3 is built from 15 residues. V gave up 0 bases and J gave up 7 bases; unmatched junction bases: 5. CDR3 coding DNA: TGTGCCAGCAGCTTGGGCCAGGGGGCCGGTGAAAAACTGTTTTTT. Its protein is CASSLGQGAGEKLFF.

This chain uses TRBV30 with TRBJ2-5; D is possibly TRBD2 (5 bases). V was shortened by 5 bases and J by 5 bases, with 15 bases between the two germline ends. Germline loops: CDR1 GTSNPN, CDR2 SVGIG (reference sequence). The CDR3 is made up of 13 amino acids. In DNA form, the CDR3 reads TGTGCCTGGGGAACGGGGTCGAGGGAGACCCAGTACTTC. This encodes CAWGTGSRETQYF.

The J gene is TRBJ1-2, the V gene TRBV6-5; D gene unclear. The CDR3 consists of 13 residues. Trimming cost V 5 bases and J 5 bases, with 12 bases left between them. CDR1 and CDR2 from the germline V gene are MNHEY and SVGAGI. CDR3 sequence: CASSESSMYGYTF. The CDR3 bases are TGTGCCAGCAGTGAGAGCAGCATGTATGGCTACACCTTC.

This chain uses TRBV10-3 with TRBJ2-3, with 11 nucleotides matching TRBD2. Germline trimming cut 10 bases from V and 6 bases from J; bases unmatched to any gene: 9. The V gene's germline CDR1 is ENHRY and CDR2 SYGVKD. The CDR3 sequence is 14 residues long. The CDR3 is CATGTSGAGDTQYF. CDR3 in DNA: TGTGCCACCGGGACTAGCGGCGCGGGGGATACGCAGTATTTT.

V and J are TRBV27 and TRBJ2-1, with TRBD2 matching over 16 bases. Germline V lookup: CDR1 MNHEY, CDR2 SMNVEV (reference sequence). This CDR3 comprises 16 residues. J was trimmed by 13 bases and V by 3 bases; bases with no gene match: 9. The CDR3 DNA follows: TGTGCCAGCAGTTTTACCATAGGGACTAGCGGGAGGGCCCAGTTCTTC. Translated: CASSFTIGTSGRAQFF.

The chain couples TRBV7-9 to TRBJ2-1; TRBD2 agrees at 14 bases. V was pared by 5 bases and J by 8 bases, with 5 bases of the junction left unmatched. Germline CDR1 is SEHNR and CDR2 is FQNEAQ (reference sequence). The CDR3 length is 15 residues. CDR3 loop: CASSAGTSGGYEQFF. CDR3 coding DNA: TGTGCCAGCAGCGCCGGGACTAGCGGGGGCTATGAGCAGTTCTTC.

The chain employs TRBV4-1 and TRBJ2-3; 12 bases align to TRBD2. Germline V gene lookup returns CDR1 MGHRA and CDR2 YSYEKL. The V and J ends lost 1 base and 0 bases, in that order; junction bases with no gene match: 5. There are 18 residues in the CDR3. For the CDR3, the DNA is TGCGCCAGCAGCCAAGGCAGGACTAGCGGGGCTAGCACAGATACGCAGTATTTT. This codes for CASSQGRTSGASTDTQYF.

The V gene is TRBV28, the J gene TRBJ2-3, with D unclear. This CDR3 spans 13 amino acids. The V and J ends lost 7 bases and 6 bases respectively, with 14 bases between them. Germline V gene data show CDR1 as MDHEN and CDR2 as SYDVKM. CDR3 DNA: TGTGCCAGCACCGGGCCCAATGCGGATACGCAGTATTTT. Protein: CASTGPNADTQYF.

The CDR3 nucleotides are TGTGCCAGCAGGCCCGGGACAGGGAACGGACAGCCCCAGCATTTT. Translating gives CASRPGTGNGQPQHF. This chain joins TRBV6-5 and TRBJ1-5; TRBD1 matches 9 bases. CDR1 is MNHEY and CDR2 is SVGAGI in the germline V gene. This CDR3 is 15 amino acids long. V lost 6 bases and J lost 7; bases outside the gene matches: 10.

The chain joins TRBV4-2 to TRBJ2-1; 8 bases map to TRBD2. The length of the CDR3 is 16 residues. Looked up from germline, CDR1 is LGHNA and CDR2 is YNFKEQ. V shed 1 base and J 8 bases; nucleotides not matched to a gene: 10. The CDR3 DNA is TGTGCCAGCAGCCAAGCGGGGACTAGACGACAGCATGAGCAGTTCTTC. Its protein is CASSQAGTRRQHEQFF.

The CDR3 sequence: CASSYRHRDREPQHF. The CDR3 nucleotides read TGTGCCAGCAGTTACCGCCACCGGGACAGGGAGCCCCAGCATTTT. The V call is TRBV6-6, the J call TRBJ1-5, with TRBD1 matching 9 bases. The ends lost 2 bases at V and 8 bases at J; junction bases unmatched: 7. CDR1 is MNHNY, CDR2 SVGAGI, per germline (reference sequence). The CDR3 loop spans 15 amino acids.

V and J are TRBV5-1 and TRBJ2-1; possible D gene TRBD2, 6 bases. In germline, CDR1 is SGHRS, CDR2 YFSETQ. The CDR3 length is 15 residues. The ends were cut back, 5 bases at V and 5 bases at J, with 17 bases in the middle. CDR3 DNA sequence: TGCGCCAGCAGGGGGCCTACACTAGCCGACAATGAGCAGTTCTTC. This encodes CASRGPTLADNEQFF.

The J gene is TRBJ2-1, the V gene TRBV27; D possibly matches TRBD1 or TRBD2 (5 bases each). The V and J ends lost 6 bases and 0 bases respectively, with 27 bases between them. Germline lookup yields CDR1 MNHEY and CDR2 SMNVEV (reference sequence). The CDR3 spans 20 residues. The CDR3 loop reads CASRLGVHAGPGSSYNEQFF. The DNA for the CDR3 is TGTGCCAGCAGATTGGGGGTCCATGCAGGGCCAGGGAGCTCCTACAATGAGCAGTTCTTC.

This sequence joins TRBV10-3 and TRBJ1-5; D uncertain. Germline-derived CDR1 and CDR2 are ENHRY and SYGVKD. The ends were cut back, 10 bases at V and 0 bases at J, with 10 bases in the middle. The CDR3 consists of 13 residues. CDR3 DNA sequence: TGTGCCAGTGCTAGGAGTAGCAATCAGCCCCAGCATTTT. As protein: CASARSSNQPQHF.

The rearrangement uses TRBV5-1 and TRBJ1-1; D is possibly TRBD1 (5 bases). Trimming took off 1 base at V and 5 bases at J, with 18 bases between the two ends. The CDR3 runs 16 residues. Per germline, CDR1 SGHRS and CDR2 YFSETQ. The CDR3 coding sequence is TGCGCCAGCAGCTTGATGGGGCAGGGACTGAGGACTGAAGCTTTCTTT. It translates to CASSLMGQGLRTEAFF.